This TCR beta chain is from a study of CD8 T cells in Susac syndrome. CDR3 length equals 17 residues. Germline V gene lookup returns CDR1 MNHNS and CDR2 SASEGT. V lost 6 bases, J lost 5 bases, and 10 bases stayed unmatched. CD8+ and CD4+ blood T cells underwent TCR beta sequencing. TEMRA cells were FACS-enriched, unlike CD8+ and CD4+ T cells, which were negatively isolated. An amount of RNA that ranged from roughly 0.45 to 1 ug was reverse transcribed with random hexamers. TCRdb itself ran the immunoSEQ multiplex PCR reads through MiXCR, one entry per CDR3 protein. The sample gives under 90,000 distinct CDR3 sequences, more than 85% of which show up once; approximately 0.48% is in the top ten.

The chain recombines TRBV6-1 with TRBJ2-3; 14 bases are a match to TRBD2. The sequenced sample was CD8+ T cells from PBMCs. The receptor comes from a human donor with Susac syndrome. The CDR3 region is CASRWTAGTSGRDTQYF. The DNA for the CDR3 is TGTGCCAGCAGATGGACGGCTGGGACTAGCGGGAGAGATACGCAGTATTTT.